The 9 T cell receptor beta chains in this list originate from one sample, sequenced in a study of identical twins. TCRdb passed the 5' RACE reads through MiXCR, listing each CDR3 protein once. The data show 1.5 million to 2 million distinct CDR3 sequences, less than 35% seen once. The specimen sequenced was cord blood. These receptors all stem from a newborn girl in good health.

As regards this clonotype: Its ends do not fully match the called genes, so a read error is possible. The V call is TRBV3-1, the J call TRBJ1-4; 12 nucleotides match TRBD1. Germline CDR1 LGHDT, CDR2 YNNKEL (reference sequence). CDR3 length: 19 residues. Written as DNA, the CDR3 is TGTGCCAGCAGCCAAGTTGGGCCGGGACAGGGGGCGACTAATGAAAGACTGTTTTTT. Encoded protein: CASSQVGPGQGATNERLFF. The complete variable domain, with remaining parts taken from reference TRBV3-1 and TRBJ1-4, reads DTAVSQTPKYLVTQMGNDKSIKCEQNLGHDTMYWYKQDSKKFLKIMFSYNNKELIINETVPNRFSPKSPDKAHLNLHINSLELGDSAVYFCASSQVGPGQGATNERLFFGSGTQLSVL.

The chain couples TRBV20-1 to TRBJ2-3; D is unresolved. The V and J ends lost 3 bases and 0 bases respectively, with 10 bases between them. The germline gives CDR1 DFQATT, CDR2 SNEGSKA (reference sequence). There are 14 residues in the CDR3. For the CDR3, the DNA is TGCAGTGCTAGCGCCCACGCTAGCACAGATACGCAGTATTTT. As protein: CSASAHASTDTQYF.

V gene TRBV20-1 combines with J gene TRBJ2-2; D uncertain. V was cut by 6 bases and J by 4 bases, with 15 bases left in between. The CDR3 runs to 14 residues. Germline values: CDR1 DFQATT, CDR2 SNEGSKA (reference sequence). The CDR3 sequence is CSARAIITTGELFF. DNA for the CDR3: TGCAGTGCCCGGGCCATAATCACCACCGGGGAGCTGTTTTTT.

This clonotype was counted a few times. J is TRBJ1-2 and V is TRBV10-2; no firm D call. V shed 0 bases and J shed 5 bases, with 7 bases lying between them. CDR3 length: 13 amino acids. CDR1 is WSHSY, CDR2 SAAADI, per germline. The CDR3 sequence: CASSESKVYGYTF. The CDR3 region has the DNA TGCGCCAGCAGTGAGTCGAAGGTTTATGGCTACACCTTC.

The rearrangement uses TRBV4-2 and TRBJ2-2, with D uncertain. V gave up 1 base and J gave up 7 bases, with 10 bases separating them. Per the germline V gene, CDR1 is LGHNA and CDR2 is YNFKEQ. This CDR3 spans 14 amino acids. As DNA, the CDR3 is TGTGCCAGCAGCCAAGTATCTGCTAGCGGGGAGCTGTTTTTT. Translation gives CASSQVSASGELFF.

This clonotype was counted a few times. CDR3 DNA sequence: TGTGCCAGCAGTGAGTCGGGGGGGGCCTATAGCAATCAGCCCCAGCATTTT. This sequence encodes CASSESGGAYSNQPQHF. The chain links TRBV6-1 to TRBJ1-5, with D perhaps matching TRBD1 (6 bases). CDR3 length: 17 residues. In germline, CDR1 is MNHNS, CDR2 SASEGT. V was shortened by 3 bases and J by 0 bases, with 15 bases between the two germline ends.

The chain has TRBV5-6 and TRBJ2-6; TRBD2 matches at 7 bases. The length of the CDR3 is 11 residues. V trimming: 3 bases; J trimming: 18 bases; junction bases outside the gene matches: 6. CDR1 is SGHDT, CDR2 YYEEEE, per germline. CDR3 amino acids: CASSWGTTSTF. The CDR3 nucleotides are TGTGCCAGCAGCTGGGGGACTACTTCGACTTTC.

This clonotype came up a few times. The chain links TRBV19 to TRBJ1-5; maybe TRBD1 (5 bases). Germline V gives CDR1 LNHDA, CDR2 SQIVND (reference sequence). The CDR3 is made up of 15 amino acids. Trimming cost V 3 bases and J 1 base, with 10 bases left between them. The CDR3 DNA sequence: TGTGCCAGTAGTATTGGGGCAGGGAGCAATCAGCCCCAGCATTTT. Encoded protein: CASSIGAGSNQPQHF.

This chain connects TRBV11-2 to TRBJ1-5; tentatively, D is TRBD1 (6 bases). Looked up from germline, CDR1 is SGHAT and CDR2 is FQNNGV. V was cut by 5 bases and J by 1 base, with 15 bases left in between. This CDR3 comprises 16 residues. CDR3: CASSADSKGSNQPQHF. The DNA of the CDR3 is TGTGCCAGCAGCGCGGACAGTAAGGGCAGCAATCAGCCCCAGCATTTT.